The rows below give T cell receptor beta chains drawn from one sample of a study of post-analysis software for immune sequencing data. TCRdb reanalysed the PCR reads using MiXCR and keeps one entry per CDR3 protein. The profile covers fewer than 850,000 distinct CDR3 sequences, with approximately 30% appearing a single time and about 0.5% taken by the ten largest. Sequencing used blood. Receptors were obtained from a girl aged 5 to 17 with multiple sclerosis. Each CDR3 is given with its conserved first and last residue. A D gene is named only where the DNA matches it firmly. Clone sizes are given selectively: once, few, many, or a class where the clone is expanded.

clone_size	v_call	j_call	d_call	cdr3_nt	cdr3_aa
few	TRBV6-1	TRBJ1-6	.	TGTGCCAGCAGCCCGGTAACCGGGACACCAACTGGAAATTCACCCCTCCACTTT	CASSPVTGTPTGNSPLHF
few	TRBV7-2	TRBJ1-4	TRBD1	TGTGCCAGCAGCATAATGGGACAGTCTAATGAAAAACTGTTTTTT	CASSIMGQSNEKLFF
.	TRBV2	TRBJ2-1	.	TGTGCCAGCAGTGAAGCCTCGTGGGGGCAGTTCTTC	CASSEASWGQFF
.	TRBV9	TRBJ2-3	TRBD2	TGTGCCAGCAGGCCAGCGGGAGGGGGCACAGATACGCAGTATTTT	CASRPAGGGTDTQYF
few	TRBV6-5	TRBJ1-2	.	TGTGCCAGCAGTTACGCCACAGGGACTGGCTACACCTTC	CASSYATGTGYTF
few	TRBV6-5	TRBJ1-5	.	TGTGCCAGCAGTTACACCCAGGGGCCCCAGCATTTT	CASSYTQGPQHF
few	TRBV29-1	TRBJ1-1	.	TGCAGCGTTGACGGGGGACACCCGAACACTGAAGCTTTCTTT	CSVDGGHPNTEAFF
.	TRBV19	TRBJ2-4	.	TGTGCCAGTACCCAATTCGGAGGTTCAGCCATCAGCATTCAGTACTTC	CASTQFGGSAISIQYF
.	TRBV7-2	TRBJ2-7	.	TGTGCCAGCACCGGGACGCCCCACGAGCAGTACTTC	CASTGTPHEQYF
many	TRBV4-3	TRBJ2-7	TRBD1	TGCGCCAGCAGCCCTCGGACAGGGTCCTACGAGCAGTACTTC	CASSPRTGSYEQYF
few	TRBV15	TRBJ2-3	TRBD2	TGTGCCACCAGCGCACGACTAGCGGCTACGCAGTATTTT	CATSARLAATQYF
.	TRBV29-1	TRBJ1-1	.	TGCAGCGTTCCCTCTGGGACTGAAGCTTTCTTT	CSVPSGTEAFF
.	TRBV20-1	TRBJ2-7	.	TGCAGTGCGATAGAAGGCCGGAACCCTGCCTACGAGCAGTACTTC	CSAIEGRNPAYEQYF
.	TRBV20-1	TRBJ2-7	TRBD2	TGCAGTGCTCCAACCCGGCGGGAGGGCTTCTACGAGCAGTACTTC	CSAPTRREGFYEQYF
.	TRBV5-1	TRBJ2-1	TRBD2	TGCGCCAGCAGCTTGAATAACGGGGTCGGCGGGAGGGGAAACAATGAGCAGTTCTTC	CASSLNNGVGGRGNNEQFF
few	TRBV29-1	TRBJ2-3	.	TGCAGCGTTGAAGAACTTTGGGCAGATACGCAGTATTTT	CSVEELWADTQYF
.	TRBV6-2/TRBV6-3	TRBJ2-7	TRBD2	TGTGCCAGCAGTGACGGGACTAGCGGGAGTAGACCCCCCTACGAGCAGTACTTC	CASSDGTSGSRPPYEQYF
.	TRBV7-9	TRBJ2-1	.	TGTGCCAGCAGGGCCGCCGGGGGCCGCCGTCCCAATGAGCAGTTCTTC	CASRAAGGRRPNEQFF
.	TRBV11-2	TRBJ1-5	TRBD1	TGTGCCAGCAGCGGGGACAGGGGCAATCAGCCCCAGCATTTT	CASSGDRGNQPQHF
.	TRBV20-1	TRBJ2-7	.	TGCAGAATTAGCGGATCCTACGAGCAGTACTTC	CRISGSYEQYF
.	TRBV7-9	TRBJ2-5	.	TGTGCCAGCAGCCCCCGACCTGGGCTAGCCCAACAAGAGGCCCAGTACTTC	CASSPRPGLAQQEAQYF
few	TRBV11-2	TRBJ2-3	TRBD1	TGTGCCAGCAGCAGGAGGGACAGGGGGCTTGTATATACGCAGTATTTT	CASSRRDRGLVYTQYF
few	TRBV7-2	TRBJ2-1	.	TGTGCCAGCAGCGTAACAGGAGCCCCGGCCTACAATGAGCAGTTCTTC	CASSVTGAPAYNEQFF
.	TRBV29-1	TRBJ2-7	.	TGCAGCGTTGAGGGACGACGTGAGGGGTCCTACGAGCAGTACTTC	CSVEGRREGSYEQYF
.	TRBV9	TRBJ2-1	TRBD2	TGTGCCAGCAGCGTAGGACTAGCGGGGGAACGAATTTACAATGAGCAGTTCTTC	CASSVGLAGERIYNEQFF
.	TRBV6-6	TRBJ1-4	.	TGTGCCAGCAGTTACACAGGGAAGGTGTTTTTT	CASSYTGKVFF
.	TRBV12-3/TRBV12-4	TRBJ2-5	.	TGTGCCAGCAGTTTAGCTGGTCGGGGGCCAGACCAAGAGACCCAGTACTTC	CASSLAGRGPDQETQYF
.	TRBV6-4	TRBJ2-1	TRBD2	TGTGCCAGCAGTGGACTAGCGGGAGGTTCCTACAATGAGCAGTTCTTC	CASSGLAGGSYNEQFF
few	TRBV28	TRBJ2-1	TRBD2	TGTGCCAGCAGTCCCTCGGGGGGTGACAATGAGCAGTTCTTC	CASSPSGGDNEQFF
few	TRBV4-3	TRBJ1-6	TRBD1	TGCGCCAGCAGCCCCGATCCGACCGGGACAGATAATTCACCCCTCCACTTT	CASSPDPTGTDNSPLHF
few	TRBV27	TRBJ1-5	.	TGTGCCAGCAGTCTAAAGGATCAGCCCCAGCATTTT	CASSLKDQPQHF
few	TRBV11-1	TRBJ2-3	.	TGTGCCAGCAGCTTAGCGCACCGAACGCAGTATTTT	CASSLAHRTQYF
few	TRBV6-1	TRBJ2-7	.	TGTGCCAGCTCCCAGGACCAATCCTACGAGCAGTACTTC	CASSQDQSYEQYF
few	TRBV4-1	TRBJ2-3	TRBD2	TGCGCCAGCAGCCAAACCCATACTAGCGGGGGGGCGAATACGCAGTATTTT	CASSQTHTSGGANTQYF
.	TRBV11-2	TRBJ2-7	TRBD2	TGTGCCAGCAGCTTAGATCTTGGCCTAGCGGGAGGGCCTGCAGAGGCCCAGTACTTC	CASSLDLGLAGGPAEAQYF
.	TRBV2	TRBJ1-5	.	TGTGCCAGCAGTGAGGGCAGTCCCAATCAGCCCCAGCATTTT	CASSEGSPNQPQHF
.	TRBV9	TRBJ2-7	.	TGTGCCAGCAGCGTAGCGGCAGGGGGGTCCTACGAGCAGTACTTC	CASSVAAGGSYEQYF
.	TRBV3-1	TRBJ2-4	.	TGTGCCAGCAGTCACACGCCCGCGGGGTGGGTACCCAAAAACATTCAGTACTTC	CASSHTPAGWVPKNIQYF
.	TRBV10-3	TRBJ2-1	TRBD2	TGTGCCATCAGCGCCGGGACTAGCGGGGTAAGCTCCTACAATGAGCAGTTCTTC	CAISAGTSGVSSYNEQFF
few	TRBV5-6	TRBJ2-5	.	TGTGCCAGCAGCTTGAGCCGCCCACAAGAGACCCAGTACTTC	CASSLSRPQETQYF
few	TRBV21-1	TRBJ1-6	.	TGTGCCAGCACCGAGGGTGGCGATTCACCCCTCCACTTT	CASTEGGDSPLHF
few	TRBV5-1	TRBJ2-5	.	TGCGCCAGCAGCTTGGGGCCGACTAATCAAGAGACCCAGTACTTC	CASSLGPTNQETQYF
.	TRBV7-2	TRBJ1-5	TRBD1	TGTGCCAGCAGCTTAGTAGGACAGGGCAGCCAGCCCCAGCATTTT	CASSLVGQGSQPQHF
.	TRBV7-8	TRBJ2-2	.	TGTGCCAGCAGCTTTCCCGGTCTAGTAAACACCGGGGAGCTGTTTTTT	CASSFPGLVNTGELFF
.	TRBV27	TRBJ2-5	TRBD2	TGTGCCAGCAGTTTTAGCGGGAGAGGGGCGGAGACCCAGTACTTC	CASSFSGRGAETQYF
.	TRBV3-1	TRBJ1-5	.	TGTGCCAGCAGCCAAGGACTAGCAGGGCAGCCCCAGCATTTT	CASSQGLAGQPQHF
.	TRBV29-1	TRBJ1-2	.	TGCAGCGTTCGCGACAACGGAGGCTACACCTTC	CSVRDNGGYTF
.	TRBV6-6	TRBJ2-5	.	TGTGCCAGCAGGACAACAGGGGGGGCAGAGACCCAGTACTTC	CASRTTGGAETQYF
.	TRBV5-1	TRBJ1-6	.	TGCGCCAGCAGCGAAGGTGTGGTTATTTTCTCACCACCCCACTTT	CASSEGVVIFSPPHF
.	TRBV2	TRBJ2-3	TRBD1	TGTGCCAGCAGCGGAACATCAGGGGGATCAGATACGCAGTATTTT	CASSGTSGGSDTQYF